These 19 T cell receptor beta chains were all obtained from the same sample, sequenced in a study of shared clonotypes between healthy human individuals. Naive CD8 cells lacked CD45RO and underwent positive selection for CCR7, leaving out terminally differentiated effector memory CD45RA+ cells. Sequenced by immunoSEQ multiplex PCR; TCRdb stores in-frame clones only, minus some. The data show around 2.1 million clones, around 93% seen once. Sequencing was carried out using naive CD8+ T cells from PBMCs. The origin of the receptors is a man younger than 30 in good health. Some clones in this sample may be carry-over from other donors' samples.

This clone has a handful of counts. The genes are TRBV19 and TRBJ1-2; 8 nucleotides line up with TRBD1. This CDR3 has 15 residues. The V gene's germline CDR1 is LNHDA and CDR2 SQIVND (reference sequence). Losses at the gene ends were 5 bases for V and 5 bases for J; bases not matched to a gene: 10. In nucleotides, the CDR3 is TGTGCCAGTAGTCCCCGGACAGGGAGAGGGTATGGCTACACCTTC. Encoded protein: CASSPRTGRGYGYTF.

This chain links TRBV5-6 with TRBJ2-1; 10 nucleotides line up with TRBD1. The CDR3 totals 15 residues. The V gene end was trimmed by 5 bases and the J gene end by 2 bases; junction bases not matched to a gene: 4. Germline values: CDR1 SGHDT, CDR2 YYEEEE. In DNA form, the CDR3 reads TGTGCCAGCAGGGCCGGGACAGGGGCCTACAATGAGCAGTTCTTC. It yields the protein CASRAGTGAYNEQFF.

The chain joins TRBV25-1 to TRBJ2-7; a possible D gene is TRBD2 (6 bases). The germline V and J ends were trimmed by 3 bases and 4 bases, with 16 bases remaining between them. CDR1 and CDR2 (germline): MGHDK, SYGVNS. The CDR3 has 15 residues. The CDR3 DNA follows: TGTGCCAGCAGTGAGTCCCGCGGGATTGGATACGAGCAGTACTTC. Its protein product is CASSESRGIGYEQYF.

This clone has just one count. This chain connects TRBV9 to TRBJ1-2; 10 nucleotides line up with TRBD1. The germline gives CDR1 SGDLS, CDR2 YYNGEE. Trimming at V came to 3 bases and at J to 5 bases, leaving 4 bases not matched to a gene. This CDR3 spans 14 amino acids. DNA for the CDR3: TGTGCCAGCAGCGCATGGACAGGGGGGTATGGCTACACCTTC. Amino acids: CASSAWTGGYGYTF.

For the CDR3, the DNA is TGTGCCACCAGCCCCCGAGTTCTCCGTGTCCTTGACACCGGGGAGCTGTTTTTT. Residues: CATSPRVLRVLDTGELFF. This chain connects TRBV15 to TRBJ2-2; D ambiguous. V was cut by 5 bases and J by 3 bases, with 22 bases left in between. CDR1 is LNHNV, CDR2 YYDKDF, per germline (reference sequence). The CDR3 is made up of 18 amino acids. Full variable domain (outside the CDR3, taken from reference TRBV15 and TRBJ2-2): DAMVIQNPRYQVTQFGKPVTLSCSQTLNHNVMYWYQQKSSQAPKLLFHYYDKDFNNEADTPDNFQSRRPNTSFCFLDIRSPGLGDTAMYLCATSPRVLRVLDTGELFFGEGSRLTVL.

CDR3 sequence (DNA): TGCGCCAGCAGCCAAGGAAGTTCACTCGGGGAGCTGTTTTTT. Its protein is CASSQGSSLGELFF. The chain carries TRBV4-3 and TRBJ2-2; D is ambiguous. The germline gives CDR1 LGHNA, CDR2 YSLEER. Trimming pared 1 base from V and 7 bases from J, leaving 10 bases between. The CDR3 sequence is 14 residues long.

The J gene is TRBJ2-1, the V gene TRBV7-9, with a tentative D call TRBD1 (5 bases). CDR3 length equals 16 residues. Between the trimmed V and J ends, which lost 7 bases and 7 bases, there was a span of 23 bases. The V gene's germline CDR1 is SEHNR and CDR2 FQNEAQ (reference sequence). The DNA for the CDR3 is TGTGCCAGCATCCCTCAGGGCATCCCGGGCAAAAATGAGCAGTTCTTC. Translated, it gives CASIPQGIPGKNEQFF.

The chain combines TRBV28 with TRBJ1-5; D not resolved. With 1 base removed from V and 6 bases from J, the gap between germline ends came to 13 bases. Per germline, CDR1 MDHEN and CDR2 SYDVKM. The CDR3 has 15 amino acids. CDR3 sequence reads: CASSLFLTAIQPQHF. The CDR3 DNA reads TGTGCCAGCAGTTTATTCCTGACTGCTATTCAGCCCCAGCATTTT.

The rearrangement uses TRBV7-9 and TRBJ2-4; D might be TRBD1 (8 bases). The CDR3 sequence is 14 residues long. CDR1 is SEHNR, CDR2 FQNEAQ, per germline (reference sequence). The V end lost 5 bases, the J end lost 4 bases, and 12 bases lay between the germline ends. Written as DNA, the CDR3 is TGTGCCAGCAGCGGGAGGGACAGGAAAAACATTCAGTACTTC. Translating it yields CASSGRDRKNIQYF.

The chain combines TRBV6-1 with TRBJ2-7; D unresolved. This CDR3 has 14 residues. The V end lost 3 bases, the J end lost 0 bases, and 9 bases lay between the germline ends. Germline assignment: CDR1 MNHNS and CDR2 SASEGT. The CDR3 bases are TGTGCCAGCAGTGATTACCAGAGCTCCTACGAGCAGTACTTC. Encoded protein: CASSDYQSSYEQYF.

The chain is built from TRBV12-5 and TRBJ2-2; perhaps TRBD1 as D (6 bases). This CDR3 comprises 21 residues. Germline loops: CDR1 LGHNT, CDR2 FRNRAP. V was trimmed by 4 bases and J by 0 bases, leaving 27 bases between them. The CDR3 DNA reads as TGTGCTAGTGGTTCACGTGGCCCCAGGGGCGGTCTATTCGCGAACACCGGGGAGCTGTTTTTT. Translating gives CASGSRGPRGGLFANTGELFF.

The chain recombines TRBV5-1 with TRBJ2-3; the D gene could be TRBD1 or TRBD2 (5 bases each). Trimming took off 4 bases at V and 4 bases at J, with 16 bases between the two ends. The CDR3 is 15 residues long. In germline, CDR1 is SGHRS, CDR2 YFSETQ. The CDR3, as DNA: TGCGCCAGCAGCAGATATGGGACCAAACCAGATACGCAGTATTTT. Translating gives CASSRYGTKPDTQYF.

This sequence joins TRBV5-6 and TRBJ2-7, with 7 bases matching TRBD1. This CDR3 has 12 amino acids. Germline CDR1 reads SGHDT; CDR2 reads YYEEEE. CDR3 DNA: TGTGCTACAGAGTACAGGGGAAGCGAGCAGTACTTC. This translates into CATEYRGSEQYF.

V is TRBV9 and J is TRBJ2-2, with 12 bases fitting TRBD2. The CDR3 runs 17 residues. Germline V lookup: CDR1 SGDLS, CDR2 YYNGEE. Losses at the gene ends were 0 bases for V and 4 bases for J; bases not matched to a gene: 4. DNA for the CDR3: TGTGCCAGCAGCGTAGAACTAGCGGGAGGTTCCACCGGGGAGCTGTTTTTT. This gives the protein CASSVELAGGSTGELFF.

The rearrangement joins TRBV30 to TRBJ2-7; D remains unclear. The CDR3 spans 16 residues. Trimming cost V 1 base and J 0 bases, with 16 bases left between them. The germline gives CDR1 GTSNPN, CDR2 SVGIG (reference sequence). This CDR3 reads CAWSGFRQKYSYEQYF. CDR3 DNA: TGTGCCTGGAGTGGGTTCAGGCAGAAGTACTCCTACGAGCAGTACTTC. Combining the CDR3 with reference TRBV30 and TRBJ2-7 gives the whole variable domain SQTIHQWPATLVQPVGSPLSLECTVEGTSNPNLYWYRQAAGRGLQLLFYSVGIGQISSEVPQNLSASRPQDRQFILSSKKLLLSDSGFYLCAWSGFRQKYSYEQYFGPGTRLTVT.

V is TRBV18 and J is TRBJ2-7; either TRBD1 or TRBD2 may fit D (6 bases each). V was trimmed by 3 bases and J by 3 bases, leaving 12 bases between them. The V gene's germline CDR1 is KGHSH and CDR2 LQKENI. The CDR3 sequence is 14 residues long. In DNA form, the CDR3 reads TGTGCCAGCTCACCCGGAGGGGGAGACTACGAGCAGTACTTC. It yields the protein CASSPGGGDYEQYF.

The rearrangement uses TRBV27 and TRBJ2-1; no clear D. V was trimmed by 5 bases and J by 1 base, leaving 12 bases between them. CDR3 length: 15 amino acids. Germline loops: CDR1 MNHEY, CDR2 SMNVEV (reference sequence). The CDR3 DNA is TGTGCCAGCAGTCCATTGGACCCTTCCTACAATGAGCAGTTCTTC. It specifies CASSPLDPSYNEQFF.

V and J are TRBV4-1 and TRBJ2-4; D is unclear. The CDR3 length is 15 residues. Trimming left V 2 bases short and J 0 bases short, with 8 bases between. In germline, CDR1 is MGHRA, CDR2 YSYEKL. DNA of the CDR3: TGCGCCAGCAGCCAACTGAACTTAGCCAAAAACATTCAGTACTTC. It codes for CASSQLNLAKNIQYF.

A note on this clone: The conserved closing phenylalanine or tryptophan is absent in this CDR3, likely reflecting a read error. The DNA is left out, because the CDR3 cannot be placed on it with certainty; the CDR3 is given as TCRdb lists it. The rearrangement joins TRBV6-5 to TRBJ2-7. Termini included, the CDR3 measures 13 amino acids. From germline, CDR1 is MNHEY and CDR2 SVGAGI. CDR3 sequence reads: CASSQPTGTDGGL.